The 20 T cell receptor beta chains in this list originate from one sample, sequenced in a study of blood T cell repertoires in COVID-19. Sequenced by immunoSEQ multiplex PCR; TCRdb stores in-frame clones only, minus some. Of roughly 400,000 clones in the sample, approximately 90% were seen once. Sequenced material: PBMCs or T cells enriched from blood (not recorded which). The receptors here all came from a woman under 30 who had been exposed to COVID-19.

This chain connects TRBV5-1 to TRBJ2-7; 12 positions agree with TRBD2. The V gene end was trimmed by 4 bases and the J gene end by 0 bases; junction bases not matched to a gene: 20. CDR1 is SGHRS and CDR2 is YFSETQ in the germline V gene. The CDR3 is 21 amino acids. The DNA for the CDR3 is TGCGCCAGCAGCCCCCACGCTCTAAGGACTAGCGGGATTTTCAGCTCCTACGAGCAGTACTTC. It translates to CASSPHALRTSGIFSSYEQYF.

The chain combines TRBV5-5 with TRBJ1-2, with a possible D match to TRBD1 (5 bases). The CDR3 is 15 amino acids. Trimming stripped 4 bases from V and 5 bases from J, with 18 bases between. Germline loops: CDR1 SGHKS, CDR2 YYEKEE (reference sequence). The CDR3, as DNA: TGTGCCAGCAGCCCTTGGCGGGGCGCGGAGTATGGCTACACCTTC. This encodes CASSPWRGAEYGYTF.

This clone occurred once. The rearrangement links TRBV7-6 to TRBJ2-5; TRBD2 might be the D (5 bases). V was shortened by 5 bases and J by 0 bases, with 10 bases between the two germline ends. CDR3 length: 14 residues. The germline V gene encodes CDR1 SGHVS and CDR2 FNYEAQ. For the CDR3, the DNA is TGTGCCAGCAGCGGGAGCCACCACCAAGAGACCCAGTACTTC. Its protein product is CASSGSHHQETQYF.

This chain connects TRBV11-3 to TRBJ2-1, with 8 bases fitting TRBD2. The CDR3 spans 19 residues. The J segment lost 4 bases and the V segment lost 5 bases, leaving 19 bases of the junction unmatched. CDR1 and CDR2 from the germline V gene are SGHNT and YENEEA. The CDR3 sequence: CASSPGWVAGLGDYNEQFF. For the CDR3, the DNA is TGTGCCAGCAGCCCCGGATGGGTAGCGGGATTGGGGGATTACAATGAGCAGTTCTTC.

This clone was counted many times. This rearrangement joins TRBV4-3 to TRBJ1-2; the match to TRBD1 covers 7 bases. The CDR3 extends over 16 amino acids. V was pared by 2 bases and J by 2 bases, with 8 bases of the junction left unmatched. Germline lookup yields CDR1 LGHNA and CDR2 YSLEER. CDR3 sequence reads: CASSQFPGTVNYGYTF. DNA for the CDR3: TGCGCCAGCAGCCAATTCCCCGGGACAGTGAACTATGGCTACACCTTC.

The chain recombines TRBV13 with TRBJ2-3; maybe TRBD2 (6 bases). The CDR3 length is 17 residues. Per the germline V gene, CDR1 is PRHDT and CDR2 is FYEKMQ (reference sequence). V shed 1 base and J shed 1 base, with 15 bases lying between them. CDR3 loop: CASSLESGGRGTDTQYF. CDR3 sequence (DNA): TGTGCCAGCAGCTTAGAAAGCGGAGGGCGGGGCACAGATACGCAGTATTTT.

The rearrangement uses TRBV28 and TRBJ1-1; no definite D call. The germline V gene has CDR1 MDHEN and CDR2 SYDVKM. Trimming removed 3 bases from V and 7 bases from J, with 15 bases in between. This CDR3 region has 14 residues. CDR3 loop: CASSFPPRTDEAFF. The CDR3, as DNA: TGTGCCAGCAGTTTCCCCCCCCGAACAGATGAAGCTTTCTTT. Combining the CDR3 with reference TRBV28 and TRBJ1-1 gives the whole variable domain DVKVTQSSRYLVKRTGEKVFLECVQDMDHENMFWYRQDPGLGLRLIYFSYDVKMKEKGDIPEGYSVSREKKERFSLILESASTNQTSMYLCASSFPPRTDEAFFGQGTRLTVV.

The chain uses TRBV12-5 and TRBJ1-5; TRBD1 agrees at 10 bases. The V segment lost 6 bases and the J segment 1 base; nucleotides outside the gene matches: 3. CDR1 and CDR2 from the germline V gene are LGHNT and FRNRAP. This CDR3 spans 15 amino acids. The CDR3 coding sequence is TGTGCTAGTGGCCGGGACAGGGGAAGCAATCAGCCCCAGCATTTT. It specifies CASGRDRGSNQPQHF.

The chain uses TRBV4-1 and TRBJ2-7, with 8 bases that match TRBD1. Germline values: CDR1 MGHRA, CDR2 YSYEKL. V shed 1 base, J shed 2 bases, and the junction held 10 bases outside the gene matches. The CDR3 is made up of 17 amino acids. The CDR3 sequence is CASSQVSTEQGAYEQYF. In DNA form, the CDR3 reads TGCGCCAGCAGCCAAGTAAGCACCGAACAGGGGGCCTACGAGCAGTACTTC.

The V gene is TRBV18, the J gene TRBJ2-1; a weak D match, TRBD2 (6 bases). This CDR3 is built from 14 residues. With 2 bases removed from V and 7 bases from J, the gap between germline ends came to 12 bases. CDR1 is KGHSH, CDR2 LQKENI, per germline. DNA of the CDR3: TGTGCCAGCTCACCAACGACGGGGGTTAATGAGCAGTTCTTC. This codes for CASSPTTGVNEQFF. Drawing the rest from reference TRBV18 and TRBJ2-1, the complete variable domain is NAGVMQNPRHLVRRRGQEARLRCSPMKGHSHVYWYRQLPEEGLKFMVYLQKENIIDESGMPKERFSAEFPKEGPSILRIQQVVRGDSAAYFCASSPTTGVNEQFFGPGTRLTVL.

The CDR3 is CASSPLVVAGPQYF. Written as DNA, the CDR3 is TGTGCCAGCTCACCATTAGTTGTAGCGGGGCCCCAGTACTTC. The chain has TRBV18 and TRBJ2-5; 8 bases are shared with TRBD2. CDR3 length equals 14 residues. Germline-derived CDR1 and CDR2 are KGHSH and LQKENI. V lost 2 bases, J lost 9 bases, and 8 bases stayed unmatched.

V is TRBV10-1 and J is TRBJ2-5, with 7 nucleotides matching TRBD2. Germline loops: CDR1 WNHNN, CDR2 SYGVQD (reference sequence). This CDR3 has 14 residues. V gave up 7 bases and J gave up 0 bases; unmatched junction bases: 5. The CDR3 region is CASIRGDHQETQYF. The CDR3 DNA sequence: TGCGCCAGCATCCGGGGGGACCACCAAGAGACCCAGTACTTC.

The V gene is TRBV9, the J gene TRBJ1-4; no clear D. The ends were cut back, 0 bases at V and 9 bases at J, with 9 bases in the middle. The CDR3 consists of 13 residues. CDR1 is SGDLS, CDR2 YYNGEE, per germline. Here the CDR3 reads CASSVVGGKKLFF. The CDR3 bases are TGTGCCAGCAGCGTAGTGGGAGGGAAAAAACTGTTTTTT.

CDR3 DNA sequence: TGTGCCAGCAGCTTAGCCGGGGGGGGCAATCAGCCCCAGCATTTT. Amino acids: CASSLAGGGNQPQHF. The chain has TRBV7-9 and TRBJ1-5; D might be TRBD1 (5 bases). Germline values: CDR1 SEHNR, CDR2 FQNEAQ (reference sequence). CDR3 size: 15 residues. The V end lost 0 bases, the J end lost 2 bases, and 8 bases lay between the germline ends.

This chain joins TRBV5-5 and TRBJ2-3; 12 nucleotides align to TRBD2. J gave up 1 base and V 2 bases, and 2 bases lay outside the gene matches. The CDR3 covers 16 residues. Germline V CDR1 and CDR2: SGHKS, YYEKEE (reference sequence). The CDR3 region is CASSFRLAGGTDTQYF. As DNA, the CDR3 is TGTGCCAGCAGCTTCAGACTAGCGGGAGGCACAGATACGCAGTATTTT.

This clone was seen just once. V is TRBV2 and J is TRBJ2-5; 9 positions agree with TRBD1. The CDR3 is made up of 14 amino acids. Looked up from germline, CDR1 is SNHLY and CDR2 is FYNNEI. V was pared by 10 bases and J by 4 bases, with 10 bases of the junction left unmatched. CDR3 in DNA: TGTGCCACCCCACAGGGGGCGAGTTCAGAGACCCAGTACTTC. This encodes CATPQGASSETQYF.

Notes on this clone: The same CDR3 is also encoded by other DNA sequences in this sample. This chain links TRBV18 with TRBJ1-2; a possible D gene is TRBD1 (5 bases). The germline V gene has CDR1 KGHSH and CDR2 LQKENI. V was shortened by 3 bases and J by 8 bases, with 10 bases between the two germline ends. This CDR3 comprises 12 residues. This CDR3 is CASSPQGEGYTF. The CDR3 DNA reads as TGTGCCAGCTCACCGCAGGGTGAAGGCTACACCTTC.

This chain uses TRBV18 with TRBJ2-1; 16 bases agree with TRBD2. Losses at the gene ends were 5 bases for V and 1 base for J; bases not matched to a gene: 2. Germline CDR1 and CDR2: KGHSH and LQKENI. The CDR3 extends over 17 amino acids. The CDR3 spells CASSEGLAGGSYNEQFF. In DNA, the CDR3 is TGTGCCAGCTCAGAGGGACTAGCGGGAGGGTCCTACAATGAGCAGTTCTTC. Using reference TRBV18 and TRBJ2-1 for the parts outside the CDR3, the full variable domain is NAGVMQNPRHLVRRRGQEARLRCSPMKGHSHVYWYRQLPEEGLKFMVYLQKENIIDESGMPKERFSAEFPKEGPSILRIQQVVRGDSAAYFCASSEGLAGGSYNEQFFGPGTRLTVL.

V and J are TRBV5-1 and TRBJ2-3, with D tentatively TRBD1 (6 bases). The CDR3 runs 15 residues. Trimming took off 3 bases at V and 0 bases at J, with 11 bases between the two ends. Germline V gene data show CDR1 as SGHRS and CDR2 as YFSETQ. The CDR3 DNA is TGCGCCAGCAGCTCATGGACAGAGAGCACAGATACGCAGTATTTT. Its protein is CASSSWTESTDTQYF.

The V call is TRBV5-1, the J call TRBJ1-1; TRBD1 might be the D (6 bases). CDR3 length: 15 amino acids. V was cut by 0 bases and J by 1 base, with 10 bases left in between. From germline, CDR1 is SGHRS and CDR2 YFSETQ. For the CDR3, the DNA is TGCGCCAGCAGCTTGGTTCGGGGGGCGAACACTGAAGCTTTCTTT. Its translation: CASSLVRGANTEAFF.